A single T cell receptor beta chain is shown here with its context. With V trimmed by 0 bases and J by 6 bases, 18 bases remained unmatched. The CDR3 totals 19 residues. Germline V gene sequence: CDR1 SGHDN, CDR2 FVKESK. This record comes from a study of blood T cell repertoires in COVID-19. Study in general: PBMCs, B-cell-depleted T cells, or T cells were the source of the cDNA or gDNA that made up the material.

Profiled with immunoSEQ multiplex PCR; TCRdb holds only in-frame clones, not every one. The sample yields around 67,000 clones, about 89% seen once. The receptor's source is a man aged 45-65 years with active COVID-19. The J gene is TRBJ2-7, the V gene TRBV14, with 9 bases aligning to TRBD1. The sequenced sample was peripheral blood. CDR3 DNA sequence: TGTGCCAGCAGCCAAGATATCTCTCGGGGGACAGGGCTTATTGGCGAGCAGTACTTC. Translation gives CASSQDISRGTGLIGEQYF. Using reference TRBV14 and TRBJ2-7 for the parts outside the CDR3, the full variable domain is EAGVTQFPSHSVIEKGQTVTLRCDPISGHDNLYWYRRVMGKEIKFLLHFVKESKQDESGMPNNRFLAERTGGTYSTLKVQPAELEDSGVYFCASSQDISRGTGLIGEQYFGPGTRLTVT.